A selection of T cell receptor beta chains follows, all from one sample in a study of CD8 T cells in Susac syndrome. TCRdb independently ran MiXCR on the immunoSEQ multiplex PCR reads; one entry per CDR3 protein. The sample contains roughly 89,000 distinct CDR3 sequences, 95% to 96% of which appear only once. Sample: CD8+ T cells from PBMCs. Receptors were obtained from a human donor with Susac syndrome. Each CDR3 is given with its conserved first and last residue. D genes are given only for firm matches. Not all rows give a size; the values are once, few, many and, for expanded clones, a class.

>TRBV15|.|TRBJ2-3|.
TGTGCCACCAGCAGAGATCTGTCAAGACGAGATACGCAGTATTTT
CATSRDLSRRDTQYF
>TRBV10-2|TRBD1|TRBJ2-3|.
TGCGCCAGCAGTGAGCCAGGGGGCAGGGCAGATACGCAGTATTTT
CASSEPGGRADTQYF
>TRBV27|.|TRBJ2-1|.
TGTGCCAGCAGTTTAGATGTGTCCCACTCCTACAATGAGCAGTTCTTC
CASSLDVSHSYNEQFF
>TRBV9|TRBD1|TRBJ2-4|once
TGTGCCAGCAGCGAAGGACAGGGGGCCCCGATTCAGTACTTC
CASSEGQGAPIQYF
>TRBV7-8|TRBD2|TRBJ2-1|.
TGTGCCAGCAGCTTAGCCTTGTTTAGCGGGAGGGGCGACAATGAGCAGTTCTTC
CASSLALFSGRGDNEQFF
>TRBV6-2/TRBV6-3|.|TRBJ2-2|.
TGTGCCACCGGAGAGCTCAACACCGGGGAGCTGTTTTTT
CATGELNTGELFF
>TRBV29-1|.|TRBJ1-3|.
TGCAGCGTCTTTACGGGCGAGCCAACCTCTGGAAACACCATATATTTT
CSVFTGEPTSGNTIYF
>TRBV20-1|.|TRBJ1-2|once
TGCAGTGCGCCCAACCCAGGGGTTGACTATGGCTACACCTTC
CSAPNPGVDYGYTF
>TRBV4-3|.|TRBJ2-5|.
TGCGCCAGCAGCCAAGAGGTGGGCCGCCAAGAGACCCAGTACTTC
CASSQEVGRQETQYF
>TRBV19|TRBD1|TRBJ2-7|.
TGTGCCAGTAGTGAGGGACAGACCTACGAGCAGTACTTC
CASSEGQTYEQYF
>TRBV5-4|TRBD2|TRBJ2-5|once
TGTGCCAGCAGCTTGGTAGGCGGGGGGGCCGTGGAGACCCAGTACTTC
CASSLVGGGAVETQYF
>TRBV19|.|TRBJ2-1|.
TGTGCCAGTAGTCCGGGACTCTACAATGAGCAGTTCTTC
CASSPGLYNEQFF
>TRBV5-6|TRBD2|TRBJ2-5|.
TGTGCCAGCAGCTCTACGACGGGAGGGTCCGAGACCCAGTACTTC
CASSSTTGGSETQYF
>TRBV15|.|TRBJ2-5|.
TGTGCCACCAGCGATCGTGGGCAAGAGACCCAGTACTTC
CATSDRGQETQYF
>TRBV7-2|TRBD1|TRBJ1-6|.
TGTGCCAGCAGCTTAAAACCGGGACAGGGGCTTTCACCCCTCCACTTT
CASSLKPGQGLSPLHF
>TRBV9|TRBD2|TRBJ2-1|.
TGTGCCAGCAGCGTAGCGGGGGAGGGCCACAATGAGCAGTTCTTC
CASSVAGEGHNEQFF
>TRBV20-1|.|TRBJ2-7|.
TGCAGTGCTAGAGAACCGGGACGGAGGACCTACGAGCAGTACTTC
CSAREPGRRTYEQYF
>TRBV5-8|.|TRBJ1-1|.
TGTGCCAGCAGCTTCGGTGGTTGGGGCACTGAAGCTTTCTTT
CASSFGGWGTEAFF
>TRBV20-1|TRBD2|TRBJ2-7|.
TGCAGTGCTAGAGTCATTAGCGGGACCAGTATCTACGAGCAGTACTTC
CSARVISGTSIYEQYF
>TRBV28|.|TRBJ2-7|.
TGTGCCAGCAGTCAACAGCGGGCCTACGAGCAGTACTTC
CASSQQRAYEQYF
>TRBV5-6|TRBD1|TRBJ1-5|.
TGTGCCAGCAGCACCCGACAGGGTGCATATAGCAATCAGCCCCAGCATTTT
CASSTRQGAYSNQPQHF
>TRBV7-8|.|TRBJ2-1|.
TGTGCCAGCAGCTCTACGGATAATGAGCAGTTCTTC
CASSSTDNEQFF